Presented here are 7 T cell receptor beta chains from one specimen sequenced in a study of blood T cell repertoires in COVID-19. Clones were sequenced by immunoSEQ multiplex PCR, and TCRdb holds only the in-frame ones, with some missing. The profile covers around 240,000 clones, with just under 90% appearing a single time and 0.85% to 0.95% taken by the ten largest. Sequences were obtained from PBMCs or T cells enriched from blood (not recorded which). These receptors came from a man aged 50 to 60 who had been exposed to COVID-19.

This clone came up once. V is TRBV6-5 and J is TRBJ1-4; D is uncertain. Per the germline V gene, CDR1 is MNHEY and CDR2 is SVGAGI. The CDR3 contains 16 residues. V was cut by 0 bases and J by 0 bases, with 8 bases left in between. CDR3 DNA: TGTGCCAGCAGTTACTCCCAGGCTGCAACTAATGAAAAACTGTTTTTT. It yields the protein CASSYSQAATNEKLFF.

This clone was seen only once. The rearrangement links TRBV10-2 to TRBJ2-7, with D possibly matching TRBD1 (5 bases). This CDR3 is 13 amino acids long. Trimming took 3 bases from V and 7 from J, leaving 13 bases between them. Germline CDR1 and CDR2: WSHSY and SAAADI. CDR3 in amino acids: CASSEGRAYEQYF. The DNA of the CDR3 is TGCGCCAGCAGTGAAGGCAGGGCATATGAGCAGTACTTC.

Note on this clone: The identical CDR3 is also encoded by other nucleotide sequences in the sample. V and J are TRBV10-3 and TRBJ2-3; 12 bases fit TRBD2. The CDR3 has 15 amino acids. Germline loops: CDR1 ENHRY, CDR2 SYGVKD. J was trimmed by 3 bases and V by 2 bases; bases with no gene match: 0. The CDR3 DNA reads TGTGCCATCAGTGAGGGACTAGCGGGAACAGATACGCAGTATTTT. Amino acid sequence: CAISEGLAGTDTQYF.

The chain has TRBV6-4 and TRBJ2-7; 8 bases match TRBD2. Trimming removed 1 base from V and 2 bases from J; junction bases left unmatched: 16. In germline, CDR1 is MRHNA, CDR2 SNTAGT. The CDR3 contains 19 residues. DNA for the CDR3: TGTGCCAGCAGTGACTTAATAGAACGGGAGGGAGAAAGTGCCTACGAGCAGTACGTC. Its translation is CASSDLIEREGESAYEQYV.

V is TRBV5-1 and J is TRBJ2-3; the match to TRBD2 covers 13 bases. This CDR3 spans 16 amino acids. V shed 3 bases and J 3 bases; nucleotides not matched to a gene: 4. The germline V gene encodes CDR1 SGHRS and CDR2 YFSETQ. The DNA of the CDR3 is TGCGCCAGCAGCTCCGGACTAGCGGGGGTAACAGATACGCAGTATTTT. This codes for CASSSGLAGVTDTQYF. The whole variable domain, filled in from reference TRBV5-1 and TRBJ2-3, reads KAGVTQTPRYLIKTRGQQVTLSCSPISGHRSVSWYQQTPGQGLQFLFEYFSETQRNKGNFPGRFSGRQFSNSRSEMNVSTLELGDSALYLCASSSGLAGVTDTQYFGPGTRLTVL.

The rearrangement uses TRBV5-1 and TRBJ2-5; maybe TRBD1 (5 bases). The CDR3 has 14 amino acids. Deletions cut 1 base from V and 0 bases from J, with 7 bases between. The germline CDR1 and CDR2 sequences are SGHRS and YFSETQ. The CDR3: CASSLTGNQETQYF. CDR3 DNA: TGCGCCAGCAGCTTGACAGGTAACCAAGAGACCCAGTACTTC.

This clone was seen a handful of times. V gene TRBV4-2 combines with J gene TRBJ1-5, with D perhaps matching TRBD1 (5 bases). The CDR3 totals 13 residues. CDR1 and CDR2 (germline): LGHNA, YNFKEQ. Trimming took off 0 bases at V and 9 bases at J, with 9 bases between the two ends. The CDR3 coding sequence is TGTGCCAGCAGCCAAGAGGACGGGGGGCCCCAGCATTTT. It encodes CASSQEDGGPQHF.